The rows below give T cell receptor beta chains drawn from one sample of a study of T cells expressing NK-cell markers. TCRdb re-analyzed the 5' RACE reads; it lists each CDR3 protein once, without DNA. This table holds roughly 150,000 distinct CDR3 sequences. Sequencing was performed on blood T cells: a sorted CD56 or NKG2C T cell subset, CD4+ or CD8+ T cells, or bulk PBMC T cells (not recorded which). These TCRs come from a woman between 18 and 70 years old in good health. Each CDR3 is given with its conserved first and last residue.

j_gene,v_gene,CDR3aa
TRBJ2-1,TRBV5-6,CASSGSTSGRARQFF
TRBJ2-4,TRBV2,CASSEAGQGVKNIQYF
TRBJ2-1,TRBV5-4,CASSLQAGGITNEQFF
TRBJ1-1,TRBV20-1,CSARDNRRNTEAFF
TRBJ2-1,TRBV5-1,CASRRSGTSSYNEQFF
TRBJ1-5,TRBV12-3/TRBV12-4,CASRMYGEANQPQHF
TRBJ1-2,TRBV10-3,CAISVGSGENYGYTF
TRBJ2-3,TRBV5-1,CASSLEVRVADTQYF
TRBJ2-3,TRBV20-1,CSATQTGGTDTQYF
TRBJ2-7,TRBV6-5,CASSYRGTGTFYEQYF
TRBJ2-7,TRBV11-2,CASSLGTASSYEQYF
TRBJ2-1,TRBV11-2,CASSLVGDRANHEQFF
TRBJ2-7,TRBV18,CASSPYAGQGSSSYEQYF
TRBJ2-5,TRBV7-2,CASISTSGVGETQYF
TRBJ2-1,TRBV21-1,CASSRTVRGTPLRNEQFF
TRBJ2-7,TRBV20-1,CSARSFPGQAYEQYF
TRBJ2-5,TRBV20-1,CSARASGRGFETQYF
TRBJ1-1,TRBV12-3/TRBV12-4,CASSVGTNTEAFF
TRBJ1-1,TRBV4-1,CASSQDGGYVLRANTEAFF
TRBJ2-7,TRBV20-1,CSASANPYYEQYF
TRBJ2-1,TRBV4-2,CASSQELAGEYEQFF
TRBJ2-7,TRBV4-1,CASSQDGNYEQYF
TRBJ2-1,TRBV5-1,CASSLVPGQGFEQFF
TRBJ1-5,TRBV12-5,CASGTGQPNQPQHF
TRBJ2-3,TRBV20-1,CSAPTGGTDTQYF
TRBJ1-4,TRBV3-1,CASSQESGVGEKLFF
TRBJ1-6,TRBV20-1,CSAPKENSPLHF
TRBJ2-1,TRBV18,CASSPTSGSSYNEQFF
TRBJ1-1,TRBV24-1,CATSGPGARNTEAFF
TRBJ1-2,TRBV29-1,CSVEWGFTGYTF
TRBJ2-3,TRBV9,CASSVGVGADTQYF
TRBJ2-2,TRBV5-1,CASSSRPLLTPMNTGELFF
TRBJ1-2,TRBV6-2/TRBV6-3,CASRRDSYGYTF
TRBJ2-1,TRBV28,CASRLGFRDEQFF
TRBJ2-5,TRBV14,CASSQDRTWGTGAYF
TRBJ1-6,TRBV5-1,CASSIRDRDNYNSPLHF
TRBJ2-7,TRBV7-2,CASSPSYEQYF
TRBJ2-1,TRBV6-4,CASSPDGLNYNEQFF
TRBJ1-5,TRBV6-1,CASRLTGVSNQPQHF
TRBJ1-1,TRBV6-5,CASSYSNTLNTEAFF
TRBJ1-1,TRBV5-1,CASRGDTEAFF
TRBJ2-1,TRBV29-1,CSVAPHSNEQFF
TRBJ2-1,TRBV5-6,CASSLGREIVRNEQFF
TRBJ2-3,TRBV5-1,CASSLDLEAYTQYF
TRBJ2-5,TRBV3-1,CASSQVKQYQETQYF
TRBJ2-1,TRBV21-1,CASSKEDSEYNEQFF
TRBJ2-7,TRBV6-1,CASSGRAILSYEQYF
TRBJ2-7,TRBV12-3/TRBV12-4,CASSFYQRDTYEQYF
TRBJ2-2,TRBV7-9,CASSFGSFVGELFF
TRBJ2-1,TRBV20-1,CSAFYAGTSDEQFF
TRBJ2-2,TRBV12-3/TRBV12-4,CATQIPGSANTGELFF